These 28 T cell receptor beta chains came from one sample sequenced in a study of blood T cell repertoires in COVID-19. Sequenced by immunoSEQ multiplex PCR; TCRdb stores in-frame clones only, minus some. The sample yields 270,000 or so clones, more than 85% seen once. The sequenced material came from peripheral blood. All receptors come from a man aged 35-49 years with acute or convalescent COVID-19.

V and J are TRBV11-2 and TRBJ1-6; D is unclear. The CDR3 has 11 residues. Trimming cost V 10 bases and J 9 bases, with 10 bases left between them. Germline CDR1 reads SGHAT; CDR2 reads FQNNGV. The CDR3 spells CATHELSPLHF. CDR3 sequence (DNA): TGTGCCACCCACGAACTTTCACCCCTCCACTTT.

The chain links TRBV5-1 to TRBJ2-3; a weak D match, TRBD2 (6 bases). The ends were cut back, 6 bases at V and 0 bases at J, with 11 bases in the middle. There are 14 residues in the CDR3. Germline V gene lookup returns CDR1 SGHRS and CDR2 YFSETQ. CDR3 region: CASTLGLSTDTQYF. CDR3 DNA: TGCGCCAGCACCCTGGGACTGAGCACAGATACGCAGTATTTT. Full variable domain (rest looked up from reference TRBV5-1 and TRBJ2-3): KAGVTQTPRYLIKTRGQQVTLSCSPISGHRSVSWYQQTPGQGLQFLFEYFSETQRNKGNFPGRFSGRQFSNSRSEMNVSTLELGDSALYLCASTLGLSTDTQYFGPGTRLTVL.

The V gene is TRBV29-1, the J gene TRBJ1-4; TRBD1 is a possible D gene (6 bases). V lost 6 bases and J 6 bases, leaving 14 bases between the germline ends. The CDR3 loop spans 13 amino acids. CDR1 is SQVTM and CDR2 is ANQGSEA in the germline V gene. The CDR3: CSVRQDQDEKLFF. CDR3 bases: TGCAGCGTGCGACAGGATCAAGATGAAAAACTGTTTTTT.

This clone was found once. The rearrangement uses TRBV6-1 and TRBJ1-1; no definite D call. Germline loops: CDR1 MNHNS, CDR2 SASEGT. V was trimmed by 2 bases and J by 0 bases, leaving 7 bases between them. This CDR3 is 14 amino acids long. The CDR3 here is CASSEQVMNTEAFF. The CDR3 DNA sequence: TGTGCCAGCAGTGAACAGGTGATGAACACTGAAGCTTTCTTT.

This clone was seen only once. The genes are TRBV7-2 and TRBJ1-1, with D uncertain. V was shortened by 4 bases and J by 5 bases, with 14 bases between the two germline ends. Germline V gene sequence: CDR1 SGHTA, CDR2 FQGNSA. The CDR3 is 14 residues long. CDR3 nucleotides: TGTGCCAGCAGCTCTCCGCCTTGGCTGACTGAAGCTTTCTTT. Translated, it gives CASSSPPWLTEAFF.

The chain recombines TRBV2 with TRBJ1-5; possibly TRBD1 for D (5 bases). The CDR3 covers 15 residues. Trimming removed 5 bases from V and 2 bases from J, with 13 bases in between. Germline V gives CDR1 SNHLY, CDR2 FYNNEI. The CDR3 loop reads CASSWRGEGNQPQHF. The CDR3 region has the DNA TGTGCCAGCAGTTGGAGGGGAGAAGGCAATCAGCCCCAGCATTTT.

V usage is TRBV5-1 and J usage is TRBJ2-2; TRBD2 matches at 11 bases. Germline CDR1 reads SGHRS; CDR2 reads YFSETQ. The CDR3 is 16 residues long. Unmatched junction bases numbered 3, after V lost 4 bases and J lost 1 base. In nucleotides, the CDR3 is TGCGCCAGCAGCGCCCTAGCGGGGGGGAACACCGGGGAGCTGTTTTTT. Its protein product is CASSALAGGNTGELFF.

The chain recombines TRBV5-1 with TRBJ2-5; 7 bases are shared with TRBD1. The trim removed 4 bases at V and 1 base at J, leaving 4 bases unmatched. The CDR3 is 14 amino acids. Germline lookup yields CDR1 SGHRS and CDR2 YFSETQ. CDR3 DNA: TGCGCCAGCAGCCCCGGACAGGTCCAAGAGACCCAGTACTTC. Translation gives CASSPGQVQETQYF.

The genes are TRBV12-5 and TRBJ2-3; D might be TRBD2 (7 bases). V lost 3 bases and J lost 6, with 13 bases in between. This CDR3 contains 14 residues. Germline V gene lookup returns CDR1 LGHNT and CDR2 FRNRAP. DNA of the CDR3: TGTGCTAGTGGTTTTCGCGGGGGCGGCGATACGCAGTATTTT. Protein sequence: CASGFRGGGDTQYF.

The chain employs TRBV19 and TRBJ1-5; 8 bases are shared with TRBD1. CDR1 and CDR2 from the germline V gene are LNHDA and SQIVND (reference sequence). The CDR3 is made up of 15 amino acids. The trim removed 3 bases at V and 4 bases at J, leaving 5 bases unmatched. The CDR3 loop is CASSIWTGYNQPQHF. As DNA, the CDR3 is TGTGCCAGTAGTATTTGGACAGGGTATAATCAGCCCCAGCATTTT.

This chain joins TRBV30 and TRBJ1-1, with D possibly TRBD1 on 5 matching bases. Looked up from germline, CDR1 is GTSNPN and CDR2 is SVGIG (reference sequence). The CDR3 spans 13 residues. V was trimmed by 5 bases and J by 11 bases, leaving 21 bases between them. The CDR3 spells CAWRLTAGVKAFF. CDR3 nucleotides: TGTGCCTGGCGCCTGACAGCTGGCGTAAAGGCTTTCTTT. The whole variable domain, remainder taken from reference TRBV30 and TRBJ1-1, is SQTIHQWPATLVQPVGSPLSLECTVEGTSNPNLYWYRQAAGRGLQLLFYSVGIGQISSEVPQNLSASRPQDRQFILSSKKLLLSDSGFYLCAWRLTAGVKAFFGQGTRLTVV.

Notes on this clone: One end of the junction does not line up with germline, which may come from a read error. Other DNA sequences in the sample encode the same CDR3. Here the CDR3 DNA reads TGTGCTAGTGGTGCGCACAGGGAAGGGGACACTGAAGCTTTTTTT. Translation: CASGAHREGDTEAFF. The chain has TRBV12-5 and TRBJ1-1, with D perhaps matching TRBD1 (6 bases). The CDR3 sequence is 15 residues long. Looked up from germline, CDR1 is LGHNT and CDR2 is FRNRAP. Based on the CDR3 plus reference TRBV12-5 and TRBJ1-1, the full variable domain is DARVTQTPRHKVTEMGQEVTMRCQPILGHNTVFWYRQTMMQGLELLAYFRNRAPLDDSGMPKDRFSAEMPDATLATLKIQPSEPRDSAVYFCASGAHREGDTEAFFGQGTRLTVV.

The genes are TRBV7-2 and TRBJ2-3, with D maybe TRBD2 (6 bases). CDR3 length: 15 amino acids. Germline CDR1 SGHTA, CDR2 FQGNSA. The V and J ends lost 3 bases and 2 bases respectively, with 12 bases between them. CDR3 protein: CASSFLGLITDTQYF. CDR3 in DNA: TGTGCCAGCAGCTTCTTGGGACTCATCACAGATACGCAGTATTTT.

This chain uses TRBV7-2 with TRBJ1-3, with 7 bases that match TRBD1. The V gene's germline CDR1 is SGHTA and CDR2 FQGNSA. J was trimmed by 9 bases and V by 5 bases; bases with no gene match: 16. This CDR3 has 16 residues. The CDR3 region is CASSPPVGTAAVTIYF. For the CDR3, the DNA is TGTGCCAGCAGCCCCCCGGTCGGGACAGCGGCAGTCACCATATATTTT.

The gene calls are TRBV2 and TRBJ2-1, with a weak D call TRBD1 (5 bases). Germline V gene data show CDR1 as SNHLY and CDR2 as FYNNEI. The germline V and J ends were trimmed by 11 bases and 4 bases, with 15 bases remaining between them. This CDR3 comprises 13 residues. Here the CDR3 reads CAGQDGLYNEQFF. CDR3 DNA: TGTGCCGGACAAGACGGGTTATACAATGAGCAGTTCTTC.

The V gene is TRBV5-1, the J gene TRBJ2-3, with TRBD2 matching over 8 bases. Germline V lookup: CDR1 SGHRS, CDR2 YFSETQ. J was trimmed by 5 bases and V by 3 bases; bases with no gene match: 2. The CDR3 is 13 amino acids. The CDR3 here is CASSSGGGDTQYF. As DNA, the CDR3 is TGCGCCAGCAGCTCCGGGGGGGGAGATACGCAGTATTTT.

The chain recombines TRBV2 with TRBJ2-7, with D tentatively TRBD1 (6 bases). The CDR3 is made up of 13 amino acids. V was cut by 7 bases and J by 7 bases, with 17 bases left in between. Germline V gene data show CDR1 as SNHLY and CDR2 as FYNNEI. CDR3: CASTETGFGEQYF. The CDR3 bases are TGTGCCAGCACCGAGACAGGCTTTGGGGAGCAGTACTTC.

The chain uses TRBV6-1 and TRBJ2-7; 9 nucleotides align to TRBD1. This CDR3 has 15 residues. Germline assignment: CDR1 MNHNS and CDR2 SASEGT. V was pared by 1 base and J by 3 bases, with 4 bases of the junction left unmatched. The CDR3 reads CASSEGTGVFYEQYF. The DNA for the CDR3 is TGTGCCAGCAGTGAAGGGACAGGGGTATTCTACGAGCAGTACTTC.

The chain links TRBV29-1 to TRBJ2-3, with D unclear. V lost 1 base and J lost 6, with 11 bases in between. The CDR3 sequence is 13 residues long. Per the germline V gene, CDR1 is SQVTM and CDR2 is ANQGSEA. The CDR3 sequence: CSVEGAPLDTQYF. CDR3 sequence (DNA): TGCAGCGTTGAAGGGGCCCCCCTCGATACGCAGTATTTT.

CDR3 bases: TGTGCCAGCAGCTTGTCGTCTCTAAACTATGGCTACACCTTC. Amino acids: CASSLSSLNYGYTF. The V and J genes are TRBV5-4 and TRBJ1-2; D is ambiguous. Trimming took 1 base from V and 2 from J, leaving 9 bases between them. The germline V gene has CDR1 SGHNT and CDR2 YYREEE (reference sequence). The CDR3 runs to 14 residues.

The chain employs TRBV14 and TRBJ2-5; 11 bases fit TRBD2. J lost 0 bases, V lost 4 bases, and 10 bases had no gene match. Germline values: CDR1 SGHDN, CDR2 FVKESK. CDR3 length: 18 amino acids. Written as DNA, the CDR3 is TGTGCCAGCAGCCGAAAACCTAGCGGGGGGCACTACCAAGAGACCCAGTACTTC. This sequence encodes CASSRKPSGGHYQETQYF.

The chain recombines TRBV30 with TRBJ1-2; D gene uncertain. V was shortened by 7 bases and J by 2 bases, with 8 bases between the two germline ends. Germline CDR1 is GTSNPN and CDR2 is SVGIG (reference sequence). This CDR3 region has 11 residues. CDR3 loop: CASEVNYGYTF. The CDR3 DNA reads TGTGCCTCGGAGGTGAACTATGGCTACACCTTC.

The chain joins TRBV30 to TRBJ1-3; D unclear. V shed 3 bases and J shed 7 bases, with 10 bases lying between them. CDR1 is GTSNPN, CDR2 SVGIG, per germline (reference sequence). The CDR3 has 12 amino acids. The CDR3 coding sequence is TGTGCCTGGAGGACGGAGTCCAACACCATATATTTT. Protein product: CAWRTESNTIYF.

The chain combines TRBV4-1 with TRBJ1-5, with D possibly matching TRBD1 (5 bases). V was trimmed by 1 base and J by 3 bases, leaving 10 bases between them. Germline values: CDR1 MGHRA, CDR2 YSYEKL. The CDR3 sequence is 15 residues long. CDR3 amino acids: CASSQGAGVNQPQHF. CDR3 DNA sequence: TGCGCCAGCAGCCAAGGGGCGGGGGTCAATCAGCCCCAGCATTTT.

The count of this clone is one. This chain links TRBV5-1 with TRBJ1-1; perhaps TRBD1 as D (5 bases). This CDR3 comprises 17 residues. Between the trimmed V and J ends, which lost 4 bases and 2 bases, there was a span of 21 bases. CDR1 and CDR2 from the germline V gene are SGHRS and YFSETQ. This chain's CDR3 is CASSPLLEGASNTEAFF. For the CDR3, the DNA is TGCGCCAGCAGCCCACTACTCGAAGGGGCGTCAAACACTGAAGCTTTCTTT.

The chain uses TRBV10-3 and TRBJ1-4, with 8 bases fitting TRBD1. Germline values: CDR1 ENHRY, CDR2 SYGVKD. V was clipped by 6 bases and J by 4 bases; unmatched bases: 7. The CDR3 has 15 amino acids. CDR3 coding DNA: TGTGCCATCAGCCGTGACAGGGGCGGTAATGAAAAACTGTTTTTT. It translates to CAISRDRGGNEKLFF.

This clone occurred a few times. The chain employs TRBV10-3 and TRBJ1-2, with D maybe TRBD1 (6 bases). Germline lookup yields CDR1 ENHRY and CDR2 SYGVKD. The CDR3 sequence is 12 residues long. The V end lost 9 bases, the J end lost 8 bases, and 16 bases lay between the germline ends. The CDR3 protein is CAMLGTSGGYTF. The CDR3 nucleotides read TGTGCCATGTTGGGGACAAGCGGAGGCTACACCTTC.

The chain has TRBV19 and TRBJ2-3, with D perhaps TRBD2 (5 bases). V lost 4 bases to trimming and J lost 0 bases, with 8 bases between them. Per germline, CDR1 LNHDA and CDR2 SQIVND (reference sequence). This CDR3 contains 14 residues. The DNA of the CDR3 is TGTGCCAGTAGTAAGGACTTTAGCACAGATACGCAGTATTTT. Residues: CASSKDFSTDTQYF.